This is a list of T cell receptor beta chains from one sample in a study of cytomegalovirus exposure and HLA in healthy donors. TCRdb's table, derived via immunoSEQ multiplex PCR, lists solely in-frame clones and lacks some. The sample includes 100,000 to 120,000 clones, 75% to 85% of them seen just once. Sequenced material: PBMCs. These receptors all stem from a man between 18 and 29 years old in good health and CMV-seronegative. The CDR3 runs from the conserved cysteine through the conserved F or W.

length	V	CDR3
12	TRBV6-1	CASSEARSAAFF
14	TRBV28	CASSITGTGYEQYF
16	TRBV11-2	CASSPRGTSGSNEQYF
15	TRBV7-3	CASSYTSGGANEQFF
14	TRBV11-2	CASTQSRGSYEQYF
13	TRBV6-5	CASREPGSSGYTF
16	TRBV5-4	CASSALSGSDTGELFF
16	TRBV2	CASRDYRNTNTGELFF
13	TRBV27	CASSFHYNSPLHF
14	TRBV4-3	CASSQVTGGNGYTF
16	TRBV7-3	CASSLKRGAGQDTQYF